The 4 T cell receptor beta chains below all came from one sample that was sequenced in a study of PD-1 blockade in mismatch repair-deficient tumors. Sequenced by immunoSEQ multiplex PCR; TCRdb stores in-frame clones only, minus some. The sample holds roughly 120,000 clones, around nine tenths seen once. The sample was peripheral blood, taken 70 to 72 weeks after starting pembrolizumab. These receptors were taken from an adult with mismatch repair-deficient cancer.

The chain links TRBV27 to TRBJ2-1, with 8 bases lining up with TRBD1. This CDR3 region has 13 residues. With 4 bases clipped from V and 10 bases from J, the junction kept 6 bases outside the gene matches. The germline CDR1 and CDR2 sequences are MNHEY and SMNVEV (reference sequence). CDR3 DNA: TGTGCCAGCAGTTCCCACAGGGGGACAGAGCAGTTCTTC. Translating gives CASSSHRGTEQFF.

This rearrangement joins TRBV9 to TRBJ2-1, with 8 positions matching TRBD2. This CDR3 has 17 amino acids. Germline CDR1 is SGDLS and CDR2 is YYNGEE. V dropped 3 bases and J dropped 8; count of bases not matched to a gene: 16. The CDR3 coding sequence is TGTGCCAGCAGCGGGAGGAGTGGACTAGCCCGAGCCGATGAGCAGTTCTTC. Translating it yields CASSGRSGLARADEQFF.

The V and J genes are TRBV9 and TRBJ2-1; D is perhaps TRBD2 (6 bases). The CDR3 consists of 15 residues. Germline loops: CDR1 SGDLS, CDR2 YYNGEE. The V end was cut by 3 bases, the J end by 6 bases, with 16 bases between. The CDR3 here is CASSALTGASNEQFF. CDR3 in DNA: TGTGCCAGCAGCGCCCTAACGGGAGCGAGCAATGAGCAGTTCTTC.

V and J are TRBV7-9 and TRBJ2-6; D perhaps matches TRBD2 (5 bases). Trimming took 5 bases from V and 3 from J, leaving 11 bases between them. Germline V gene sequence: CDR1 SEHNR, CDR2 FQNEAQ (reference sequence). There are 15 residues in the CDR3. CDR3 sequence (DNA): TGTGCCAGCAGCGTTAGGGAGATTGGGGCCAACGTCCTGACTTTC. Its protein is CASSVREIGANVLTF.